The clone carrying this T cell receptor beta chain was seen only once. This sample stems from a study of T-cell reconstitution after alpha-beta-depleted transplantation in children. For TCRbeta, the library was prepared with unique molecular identifiers. A single record per CDR3 protein comes from TCRdb applying MiXCR to the PCR reads. Of approximately 520,000 distinct CDR3 sequences listed, around 10% were seen once; the top ten hold 14%. CDR1 KGHSH and CDR2 LQKENI come from the germline V gene. Between the trimmed V and J ends, which lost 4 bases and 3 bases, there was a span of 12 bases. The CDR3 spans 14 residues.

The clonotype comes from a female patient under 10 years old who had a stem cell transplant for aplastic anemia, so the T cells may come from the graft donor. The sequenced sample was PBMCs, mostly from graft donor cells, obtained 180 days after TCRalphabeta/CD19-depleted stem cell transplant. This chain links TRBV18 with TRBJ1-1; D is unresolved. CDR3 residues: CASSRLKGDTEAFF. As DNA, the CDR3 is TGTGCCAGCTCACGCCTTAAAGGCGACACTGAAGCTTTCTTT.